This T cell receptor beta chain came from a study of shared clonotypes between healthy human individuals. In this sample, this clone turned up a few times. The CDR3 covers 16 residues. V gave up 4 bases and J gave up 1 base; unmatched junction bases: 7. Germline-derived CDR1 and CDR2 are SGDLS and YYNGEE. The authors' processing: Without quality scores, immunoSEQ junctional reads could not be filtered like full-length reads. The table came from immunoSEQ multiplex PCR; TCRdb's copy has only in-frame clones and leaves some out. V, J and clone size are those of that table, while D and trimming were read from the DNA. The sample carries some 350,000 clones, 74% recorded once.

The chain is built from TRBV9 and TRBJ2-2; 7 bases align to TRBD2. Sequencing was performed on memory CD4+ T cells sorted from blood. The subset here: CD45RA-negative fraction. This sequence originates from a young man in good health. CDR3 DNA sequence: TGTGCCAGCAGCTCTCCTAGCGGAGTGAACACCGGGGAGCTGTTTTTT. Residues: CASSSPSGVNTGELFF.